This T cell receptor beta chain derives from a study of prognosis after radiotherapy for stage I lung cancer. Across the whole study: The tumor diagnosis was squamous cell carcinoma for roughly 7 patients and adenocarcinoma for twelve. Study findings and constraints: Before stereotactic body radiation therapy the median unique TCR clone count was some 9,900, and afterwards it fell to roughly 7,000. Among patients who developed distant metastases, Shannon entropy after stereotactic body radiation therapy was lower.

Genomic DNA was the source, and TCR beta CDR3 was amplified from it by two-round multiplex PCR. Round-one PCR had primers specific to each TRBV and TRBJ gene. MiXCR was run by TCRdb on the multiplex PCR reads, yielding one entry per CDR3 protein. The data contain about 20,000 distinct CDR3 sequences, around two fifths of them singletons. This clonotype qualifies as large. Its specificity is unknown. This CDR3 comprises 18 residues. V shed 4 bases and J 2 bases; nucleotides not matched to a gene: 11. Germline values: CDR1 MNHEY, CDR2 SVGEGT. At each of two time points, about 6 milliliters of venous blood were taken.

The material was PBMCs, obtained before or after stereotactic body radiation therapy (not recorded which). This sequence was found in a donor over 45 with non-small cell lung cancer. The chain couples TRBV6-2 or TRBV6-3 to TRBJ2-3, with TRBD2 matching over 11 bases. CDR3 bases: TGTGCCAGCAGTTCAGCCATCTTTAGCGGGGGGGACACAGATACGCAGTATTTT. Encoded protein: CASSSAIFSGGDTDTQYF.